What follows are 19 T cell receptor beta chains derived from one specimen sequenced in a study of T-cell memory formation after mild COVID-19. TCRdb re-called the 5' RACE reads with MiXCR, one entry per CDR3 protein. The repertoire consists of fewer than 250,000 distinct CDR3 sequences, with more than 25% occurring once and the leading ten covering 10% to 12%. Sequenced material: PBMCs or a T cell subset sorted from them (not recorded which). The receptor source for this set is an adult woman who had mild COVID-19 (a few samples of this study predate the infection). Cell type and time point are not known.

The CDR3 sequence is CASSVLGIENSPLHF. CDR3 bases: TGTGCCAGCAGTGTCTTGGGAATCGAGAATTCACCCCTCCACTTT. This sequence joins TRBV12-3 or TRBV12-4 and TRBJ1-6; D is unresolved. This CDR3 is built from 15 residues. Trimming took 5 bases from V and 7 from J, leaving 15 bases between them.

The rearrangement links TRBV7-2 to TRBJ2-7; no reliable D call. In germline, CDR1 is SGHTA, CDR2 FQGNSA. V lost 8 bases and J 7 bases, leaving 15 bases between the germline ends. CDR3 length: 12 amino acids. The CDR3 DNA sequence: TGTGCCAGCGCCGGCACATTTCGGGAGCAGTACTTC. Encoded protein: CASAGTFREQYF.

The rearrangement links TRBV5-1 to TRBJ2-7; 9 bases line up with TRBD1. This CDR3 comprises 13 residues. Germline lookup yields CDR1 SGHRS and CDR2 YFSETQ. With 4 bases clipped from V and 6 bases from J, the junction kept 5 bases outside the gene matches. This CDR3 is CASSQGQGGEQYF. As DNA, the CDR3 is TGCGCCAGCAGCCAGGGACAGGGTGGCGAGCAGTACTTC.

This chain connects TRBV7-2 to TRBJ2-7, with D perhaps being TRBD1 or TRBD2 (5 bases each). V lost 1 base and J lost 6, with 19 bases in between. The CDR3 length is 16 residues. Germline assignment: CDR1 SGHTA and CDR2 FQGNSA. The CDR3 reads CASSLDGSGSAGEQYF. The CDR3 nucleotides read TGTGCCAGCAGCTTAGATGGATCAGGGTCCGCGGGCGAGCAGTACTTC.

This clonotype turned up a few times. The CDR3 sequence is CASSLSVASRGGSYEQYF. CDR3 nucleotide sequence: TGTGCCAGCAGCCTAAGCGTGGCGTCCCGGGGGGGAAGTTACGAGCAGTACTTC. The V call is TRBV4-2, the J call TRBJ2-7, with 8 bases matching TRBD2. CDR1 is LGHNA, CDR2 YNFKEQ, per germline. The V segment lost 4 bases and the J segment 4 bases; nucleotides outside the gene matches: 18. The CDR3 sequence is 18 residues long.

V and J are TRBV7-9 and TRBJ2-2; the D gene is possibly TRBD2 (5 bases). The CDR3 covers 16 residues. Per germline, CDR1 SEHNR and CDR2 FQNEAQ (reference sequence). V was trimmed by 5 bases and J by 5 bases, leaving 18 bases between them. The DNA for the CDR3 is TGTGCCAGCAGCCCACTTCCGACTAAACAAACCGGGGAGCTGTTTTTT. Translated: CASSPLPTKQTGELFF.

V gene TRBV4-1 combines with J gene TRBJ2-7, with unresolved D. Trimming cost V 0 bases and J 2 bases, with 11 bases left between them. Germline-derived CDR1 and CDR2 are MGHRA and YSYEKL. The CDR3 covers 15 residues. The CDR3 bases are TGCGCCAGCAGCCAAGATCGAGAGGCAGCCTACGAGCAGTACTTC. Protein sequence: CASSQDREAAYEQYF.

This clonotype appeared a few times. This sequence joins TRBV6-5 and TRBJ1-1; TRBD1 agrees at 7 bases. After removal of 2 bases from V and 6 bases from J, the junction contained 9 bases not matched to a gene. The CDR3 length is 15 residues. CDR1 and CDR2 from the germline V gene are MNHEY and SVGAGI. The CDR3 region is CASSYGDREAAEAFF. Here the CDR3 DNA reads TGTGCCAGCAGTTACGGCGACAGGGAAGCCGCTGAAGCTTTCTTT.

The CDR3 coding sequence is TGTGCCAGCAGGGGAGGGACTAGCGGGGCTTACAATGAGCAGTTCTTC. It specifies CASRGGTSGAYNEQFF. The genes are TRBV12-3 or TRBV12-4 and TRBJ2-1; 13 positions match TRBD2. This CDR3 spans 16 amino acids. V lost 6 bases, J lost 4 bases, and 6 bases stayed unmatched.

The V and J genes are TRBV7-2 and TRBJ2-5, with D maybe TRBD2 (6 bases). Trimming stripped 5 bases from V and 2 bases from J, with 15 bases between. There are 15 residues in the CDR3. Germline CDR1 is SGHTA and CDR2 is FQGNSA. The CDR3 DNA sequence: TGTGCCAGCAGCCGGAGCGGGCTGTTTCAAGAGACCCAGTACTTC. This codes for CASSRSGLFQETQYF.

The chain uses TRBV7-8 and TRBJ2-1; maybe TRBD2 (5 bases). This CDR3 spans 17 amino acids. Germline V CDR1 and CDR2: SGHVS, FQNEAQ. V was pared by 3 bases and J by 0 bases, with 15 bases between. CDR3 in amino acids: CASSFPLAPSSYNEQFF. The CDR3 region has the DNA TGTGCCAGCAGCTTCCCCCTAGCACCGAGCTCCTACAATGAGCAGTTCTTC.

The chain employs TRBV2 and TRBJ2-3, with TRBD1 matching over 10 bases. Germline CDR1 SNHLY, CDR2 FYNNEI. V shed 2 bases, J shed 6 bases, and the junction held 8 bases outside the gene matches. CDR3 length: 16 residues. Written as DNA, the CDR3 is TGTGCCAGCAGTGAATTGGGGGACAGGGGCTCGGATACGCAGTATTTT. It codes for CASSELGDRGSDTQYF. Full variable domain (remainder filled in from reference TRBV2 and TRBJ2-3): EPEVTQTPSHQVTQMGQEVILRCVPISNHLYFYWYRQILGQKVEFLVSFYNNEISEKSEIFDDQFSVERPDGSNFTLKIRSTKLEDSAMYFCASSELGDRGSDTQYFGPGTRLTVL.

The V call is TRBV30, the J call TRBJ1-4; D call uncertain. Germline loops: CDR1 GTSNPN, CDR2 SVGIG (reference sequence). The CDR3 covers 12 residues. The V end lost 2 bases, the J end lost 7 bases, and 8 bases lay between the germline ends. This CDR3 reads CAWSINTEKLFF. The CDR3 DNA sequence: TGTGCCTGGAGTATTAATACTGAAAAACTGTTTTTT.

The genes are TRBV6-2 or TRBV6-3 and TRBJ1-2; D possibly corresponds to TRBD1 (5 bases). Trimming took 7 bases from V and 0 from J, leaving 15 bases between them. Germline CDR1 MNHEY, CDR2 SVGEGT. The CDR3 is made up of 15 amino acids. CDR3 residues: CASINAGRANYGYTF. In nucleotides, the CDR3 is TGTGCCAGCATCAACGCAGGGAGAGCTAACTATGGCTACACCTTC.

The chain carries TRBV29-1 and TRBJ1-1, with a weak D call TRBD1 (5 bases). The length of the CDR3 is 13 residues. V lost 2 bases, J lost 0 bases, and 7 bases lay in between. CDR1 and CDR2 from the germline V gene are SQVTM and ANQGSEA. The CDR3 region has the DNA TGCAGCGTTGAACGACAGATGAACACTGAAGCTTTCTTT. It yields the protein CSVERQMNTEAFF.

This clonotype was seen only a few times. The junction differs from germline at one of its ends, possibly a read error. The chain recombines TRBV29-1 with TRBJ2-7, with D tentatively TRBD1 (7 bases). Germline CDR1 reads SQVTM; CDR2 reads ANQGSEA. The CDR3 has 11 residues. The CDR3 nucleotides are TGCAGCGTTGAAGATGTCAGGGGGGAGAAATTC. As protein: CSVEDVRGEKF.

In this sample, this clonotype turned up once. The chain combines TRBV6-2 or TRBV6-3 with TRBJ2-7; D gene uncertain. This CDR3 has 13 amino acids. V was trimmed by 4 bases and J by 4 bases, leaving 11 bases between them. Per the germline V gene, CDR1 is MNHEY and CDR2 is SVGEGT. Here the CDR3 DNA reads TGTGCCAGCAGTTTGAGCAGGCCTTACGAGCAGTACTTC. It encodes CASSLSRPYEQYF.

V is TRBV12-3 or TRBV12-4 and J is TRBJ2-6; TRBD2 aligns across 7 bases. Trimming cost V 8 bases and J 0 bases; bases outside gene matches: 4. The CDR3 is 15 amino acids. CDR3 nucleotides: TGTGCCAGCCGGGGCGGGGGCTCTGGGGCCAACGTCCTGACTTTC. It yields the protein CASRGGGSGANVLTF.

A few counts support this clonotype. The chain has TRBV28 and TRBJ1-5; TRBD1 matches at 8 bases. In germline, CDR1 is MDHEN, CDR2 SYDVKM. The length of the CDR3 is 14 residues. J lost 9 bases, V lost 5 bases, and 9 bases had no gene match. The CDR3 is CASSLSTGVMPQHF. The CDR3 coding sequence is TGTGCCAGCAGTCTCTCGACAGGGGTAATGCCCCAGCATTTT. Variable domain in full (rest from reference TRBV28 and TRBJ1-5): DVKVTQSSRYLVKRTGEKVFLECVQDMDHENMFWYRQDPGLGLRLIYFSYDVKMKEKGDIPEGYSVSREKKERFSLILESASTNQTSMYLCASSLSTGVMPQHFGDGTRLSIL.